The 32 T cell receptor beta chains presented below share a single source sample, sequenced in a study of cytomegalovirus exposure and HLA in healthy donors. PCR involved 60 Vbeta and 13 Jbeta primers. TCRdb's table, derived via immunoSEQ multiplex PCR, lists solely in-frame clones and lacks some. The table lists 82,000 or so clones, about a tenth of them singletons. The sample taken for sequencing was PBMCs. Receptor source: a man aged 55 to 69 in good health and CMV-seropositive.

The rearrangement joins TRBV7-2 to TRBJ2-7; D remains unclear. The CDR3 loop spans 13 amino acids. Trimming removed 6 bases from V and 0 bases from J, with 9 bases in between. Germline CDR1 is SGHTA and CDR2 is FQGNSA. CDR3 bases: TGTGCCAGCAGTATACACAGCTCCTACGAGCAGTACTTC. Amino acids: CASSIHSSYEQYF.

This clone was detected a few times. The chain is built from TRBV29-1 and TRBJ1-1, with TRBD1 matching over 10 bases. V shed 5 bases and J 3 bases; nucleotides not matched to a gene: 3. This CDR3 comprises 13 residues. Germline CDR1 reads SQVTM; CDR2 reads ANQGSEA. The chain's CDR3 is CSVLTGGYTEAFF. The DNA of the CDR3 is TGCAGCGTTTTGACAGGGGGCTACACTGAAGCTTTCTTT.

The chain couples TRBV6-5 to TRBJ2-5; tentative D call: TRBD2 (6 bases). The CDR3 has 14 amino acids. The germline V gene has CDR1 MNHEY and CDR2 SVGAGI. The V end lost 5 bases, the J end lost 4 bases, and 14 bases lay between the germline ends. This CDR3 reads CASSPGTLRETQYF. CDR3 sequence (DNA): TGTGCCAGCAGTCCCGGGACTCTTAGAGAGACCCAGTACTTC.

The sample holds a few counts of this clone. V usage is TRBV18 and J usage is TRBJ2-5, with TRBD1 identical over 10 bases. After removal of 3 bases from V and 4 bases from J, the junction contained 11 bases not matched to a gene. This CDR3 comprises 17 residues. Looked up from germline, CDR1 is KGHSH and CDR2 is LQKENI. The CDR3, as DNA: TGTGCCAGCTCACCGCGCACCGGGACAGGGGCAGGAGAGACCCAGTACTTC. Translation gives CASSPRTGTGAGETQYF.

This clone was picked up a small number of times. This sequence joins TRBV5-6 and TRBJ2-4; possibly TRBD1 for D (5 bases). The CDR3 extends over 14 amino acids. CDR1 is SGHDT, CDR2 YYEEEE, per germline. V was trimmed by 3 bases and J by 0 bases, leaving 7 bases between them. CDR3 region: CASSSGLAKNIQYF. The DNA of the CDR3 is TGTGCCAGCAGCTCAGGGTTAGCCAAAAACATTCAGTACTTC.

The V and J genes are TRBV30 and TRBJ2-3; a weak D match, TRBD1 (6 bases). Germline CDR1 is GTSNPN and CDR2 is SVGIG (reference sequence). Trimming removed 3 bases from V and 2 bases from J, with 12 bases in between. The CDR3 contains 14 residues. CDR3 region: CAWRGRTVTDTQYF. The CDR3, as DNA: TGTGCCTGGAGGGGAAGGACAGTCACAGATACGCAGTATTTT.

CDR3 in amino acids: CASTDRGWSEAFF. CDR3 nucleotide sequence: TGTGCCAGTACCGACAGGGGTTGGTCTGAAGCTTTCTTT. The rearrangement links TRBV19 to TRBJ1-1; 8 positions agree with TRBD1. Germline CDR1 LNHDA, CDR2 SQIVND (reference sequence). With V trimmed by 7 bases and J by 6 bases, 7 bases remained unmatched. This CDR3 contains 13 residues.

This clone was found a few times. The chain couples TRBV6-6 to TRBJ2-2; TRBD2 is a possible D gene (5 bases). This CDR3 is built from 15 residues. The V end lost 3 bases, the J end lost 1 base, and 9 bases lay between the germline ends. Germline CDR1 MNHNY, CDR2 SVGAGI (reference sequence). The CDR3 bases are TGTGCCAGCAGTTATGCGGGTAGGAACACCGGGGAGCTGTTTTTT. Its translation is CASSYAGRNTGELFF.

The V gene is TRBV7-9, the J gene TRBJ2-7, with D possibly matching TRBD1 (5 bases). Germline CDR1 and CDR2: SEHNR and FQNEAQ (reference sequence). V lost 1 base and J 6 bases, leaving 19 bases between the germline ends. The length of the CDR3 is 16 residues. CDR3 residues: CASSLGALRAASEQYF. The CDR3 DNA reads TGTGCCAGCAGCTTAGGGGCACTCAGGGCAGCGTCCGAGCAGTACTTC.

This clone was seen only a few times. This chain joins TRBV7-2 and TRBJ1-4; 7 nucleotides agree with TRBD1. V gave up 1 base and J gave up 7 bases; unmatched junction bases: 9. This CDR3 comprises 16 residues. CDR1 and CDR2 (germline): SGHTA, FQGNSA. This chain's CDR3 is CASSLGGQAIGEKLFF. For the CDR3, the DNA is TGTGCCAGCAGCTTAGGAGGACAGGCAATAGGTGAAAAACTGTTTTTT. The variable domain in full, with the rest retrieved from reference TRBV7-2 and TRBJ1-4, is GAGVSQSPSNKVTEKGKDVELRCDPISGHTALYWYRQSLGQGLEFLIYFQGNSAPDKSGLPSDRFSAERTGGSVSTLTIQRTQQEDSAVYLCASSLGGQAIGEKLFFGSGTQLSVL.

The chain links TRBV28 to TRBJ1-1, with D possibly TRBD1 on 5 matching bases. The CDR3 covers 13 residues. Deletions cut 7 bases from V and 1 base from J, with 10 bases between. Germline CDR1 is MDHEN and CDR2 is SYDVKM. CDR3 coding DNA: TGTGCCAGCAATCAGGGAGGGAACACTGAAGCTTTCTTT. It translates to CASNQGGNTEAFF.

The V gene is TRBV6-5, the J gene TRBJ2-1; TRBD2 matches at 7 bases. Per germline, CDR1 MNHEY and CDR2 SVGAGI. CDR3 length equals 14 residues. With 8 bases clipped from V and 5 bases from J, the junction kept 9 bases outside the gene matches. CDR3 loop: CASRLAATHNEQFF. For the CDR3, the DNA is TGTGCCAGCCGTCTAGCGGCCACCCACAATGAGCAGTTCTTC.

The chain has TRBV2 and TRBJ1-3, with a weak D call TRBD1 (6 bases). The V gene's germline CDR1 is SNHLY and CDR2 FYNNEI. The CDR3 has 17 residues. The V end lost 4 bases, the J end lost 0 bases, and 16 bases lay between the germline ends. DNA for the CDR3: TGTGCCAGCAGTGGGGGCAGGGGCTTGAGCTCTGGAAACACCATATATTTT. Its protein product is CASSGGRGLSSGNTIYF.

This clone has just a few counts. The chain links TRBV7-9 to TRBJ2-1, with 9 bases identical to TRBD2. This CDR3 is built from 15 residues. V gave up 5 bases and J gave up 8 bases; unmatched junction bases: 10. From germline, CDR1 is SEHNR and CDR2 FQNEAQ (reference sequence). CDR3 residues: CASSLRSSGKDEQFF. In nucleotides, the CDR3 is TGTGCCAGCAGCCTTCGTTCTAGCGGGAAGGATGAGCAGTTCTTC.

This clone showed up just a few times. CDR3 protein: CASSFNRDTEAFF. CDR3 nucleotides: TGCGCCAGCAGCTTCAACAGGGACACTGAAGCTTTCTTT. The chain carries TRBV5-1 and TRBJ1-1, with D possibly matching TRBD1 (6 bases). Germline CDR1 SGHRS, CDR2 YFSETQ. The CDR3 has 13 amino acids. V lost 2 bases and J 3 bases, leaving 8 bases between the germline ends.

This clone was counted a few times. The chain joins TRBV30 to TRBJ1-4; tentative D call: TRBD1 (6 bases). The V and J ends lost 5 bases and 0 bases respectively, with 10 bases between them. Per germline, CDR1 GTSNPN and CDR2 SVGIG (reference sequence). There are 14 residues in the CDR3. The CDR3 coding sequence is TGTGCCTGGGGACAGCTTGCAACTAATGAAAAACTGTTTTTT. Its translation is CAWGQLATNEKLFF.

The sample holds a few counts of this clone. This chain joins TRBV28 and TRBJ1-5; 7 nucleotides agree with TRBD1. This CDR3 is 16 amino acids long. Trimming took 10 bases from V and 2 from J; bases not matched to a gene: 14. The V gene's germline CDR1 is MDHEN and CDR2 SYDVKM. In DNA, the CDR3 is TGTGCCACCAGAGGGCAGGGGGATTACGGCAATCAGCCCCAGCATTTT. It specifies CATRGQGDYGNQPQHF.

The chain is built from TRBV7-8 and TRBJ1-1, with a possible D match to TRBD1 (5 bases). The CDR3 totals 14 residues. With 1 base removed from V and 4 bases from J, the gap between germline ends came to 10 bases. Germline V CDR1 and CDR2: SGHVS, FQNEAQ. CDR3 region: CASSLVERGTEAFF. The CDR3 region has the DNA TGTGCCAGCAGCTTAGTTGAAAGGGGCACTGAAGCTTTCTTT.

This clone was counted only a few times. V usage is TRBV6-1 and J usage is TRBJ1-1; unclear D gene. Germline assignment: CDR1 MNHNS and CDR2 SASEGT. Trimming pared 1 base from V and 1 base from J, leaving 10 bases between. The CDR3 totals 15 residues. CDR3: CASSEGGVWNTEAFF. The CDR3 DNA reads TGTGCCAGCAGTGAAGGAGGTGTATGGAACACTGAAGCTTTCTTT.

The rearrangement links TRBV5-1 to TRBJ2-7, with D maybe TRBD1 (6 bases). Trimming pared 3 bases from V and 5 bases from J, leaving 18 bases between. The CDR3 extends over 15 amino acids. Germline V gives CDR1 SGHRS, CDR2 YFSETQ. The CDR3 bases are TGCGCCAGCAGCTGGGCATTGGGACATAGCCACGAGCAGTACTTC. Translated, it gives CASSWALGHSHEQYF.

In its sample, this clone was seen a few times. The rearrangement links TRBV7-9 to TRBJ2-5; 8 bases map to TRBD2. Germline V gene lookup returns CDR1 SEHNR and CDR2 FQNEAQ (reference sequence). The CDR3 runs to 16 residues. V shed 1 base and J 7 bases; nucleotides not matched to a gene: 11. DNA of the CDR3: TGTGCCAGCAGCTTAGGATACGCGGGGGGCGGCGGGACCCAGTACTTC. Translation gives CASSLGYAGGGGTQYF.

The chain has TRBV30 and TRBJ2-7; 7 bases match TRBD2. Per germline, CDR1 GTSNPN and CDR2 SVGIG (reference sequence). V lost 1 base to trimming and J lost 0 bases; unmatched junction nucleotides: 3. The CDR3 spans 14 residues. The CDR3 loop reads CAWSGRGSSYEQYF. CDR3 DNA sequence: TGTGCCTGGAGTGGGCGGGGGAGCTCCTACGAGCAGTACTTC.

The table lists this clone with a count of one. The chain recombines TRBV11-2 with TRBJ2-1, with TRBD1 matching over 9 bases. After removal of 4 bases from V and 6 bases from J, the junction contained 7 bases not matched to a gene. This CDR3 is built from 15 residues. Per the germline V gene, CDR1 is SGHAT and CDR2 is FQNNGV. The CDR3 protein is CASSSPGTGTNEQFF. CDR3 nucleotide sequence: TGTGCCAGCAGCTCCCCCGGGACAGGGACCAATGAGCAGTTCTTC.

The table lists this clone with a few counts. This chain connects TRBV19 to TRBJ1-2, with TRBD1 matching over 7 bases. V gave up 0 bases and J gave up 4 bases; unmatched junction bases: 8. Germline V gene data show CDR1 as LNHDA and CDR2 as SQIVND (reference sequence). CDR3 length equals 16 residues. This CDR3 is CASSIDRSGQPYGYTF. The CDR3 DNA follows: TGTGCCAGTAGTATAGATAGGTCGGGACAGCCCTATGGCTACACCTTC.

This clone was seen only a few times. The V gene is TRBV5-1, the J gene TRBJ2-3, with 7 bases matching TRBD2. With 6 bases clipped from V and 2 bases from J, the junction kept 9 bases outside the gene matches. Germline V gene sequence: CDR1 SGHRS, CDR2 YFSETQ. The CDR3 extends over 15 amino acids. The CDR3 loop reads CASTPRLAATDTQYF. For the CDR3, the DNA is TGCGCCAGCACCCCTCGCCTAGCGGCCACAGATACGCAGTATTTT.

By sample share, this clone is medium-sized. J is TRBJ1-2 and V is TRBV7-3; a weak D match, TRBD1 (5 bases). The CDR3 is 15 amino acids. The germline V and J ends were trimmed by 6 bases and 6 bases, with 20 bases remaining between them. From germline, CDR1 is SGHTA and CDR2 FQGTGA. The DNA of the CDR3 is TGTGCCAGCAGGCGTACAGCGGGAGGGGCGGATGGCTACACCTTC. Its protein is CASRRTAGGADGYTF.

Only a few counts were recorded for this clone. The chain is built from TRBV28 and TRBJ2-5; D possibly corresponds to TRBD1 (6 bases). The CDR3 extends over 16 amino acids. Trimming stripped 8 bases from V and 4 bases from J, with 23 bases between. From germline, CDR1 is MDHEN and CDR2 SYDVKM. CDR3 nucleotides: TGTGCCAGCCTTAACACAGGGCTCGGTTCGGGAGAGACCCAGTACTTC. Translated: CASLNTGLGSGETQYF.

The CDR3 DNA reads TGCAGCGCGGATGCGGGGAGCAAAGCCACATCTAACTATGGCTACACCTTC. This translates into CSADAGSKATSNYGYTF. V gene TRBV29-1 combines with J gene TRBJ1-2; D not resolved. The CDR3 is 17 amino acids. V was cut by 7 bases and J by 0 bases, with 24 bases left in between. Germline loops: CDR1 SQVTM, CDR2 ANQGSEA.

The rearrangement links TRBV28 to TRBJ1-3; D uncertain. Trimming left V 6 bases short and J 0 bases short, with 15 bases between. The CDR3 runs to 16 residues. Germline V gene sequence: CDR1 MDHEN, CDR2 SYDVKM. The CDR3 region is CASSRGMGISGNTIYF. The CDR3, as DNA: TGTGCCAGCAGCCGAGGGATGGGGATCTCTGGAAACACCATATATTTT.

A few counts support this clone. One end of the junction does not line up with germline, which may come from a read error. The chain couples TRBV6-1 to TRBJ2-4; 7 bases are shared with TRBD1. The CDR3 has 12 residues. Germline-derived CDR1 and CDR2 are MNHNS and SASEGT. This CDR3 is CASSESRDSGIF. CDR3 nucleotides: TGTGCCAGCAGTGAGAGCCGGGACAGTGGAATTTTC.

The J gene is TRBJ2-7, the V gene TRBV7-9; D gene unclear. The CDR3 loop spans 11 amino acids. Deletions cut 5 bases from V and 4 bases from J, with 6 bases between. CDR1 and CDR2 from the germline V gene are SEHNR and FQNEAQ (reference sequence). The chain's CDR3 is CASSPNYEQYF. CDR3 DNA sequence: TGTGCCAGCAGCCCTAATTACGAGCAGTACTTC.

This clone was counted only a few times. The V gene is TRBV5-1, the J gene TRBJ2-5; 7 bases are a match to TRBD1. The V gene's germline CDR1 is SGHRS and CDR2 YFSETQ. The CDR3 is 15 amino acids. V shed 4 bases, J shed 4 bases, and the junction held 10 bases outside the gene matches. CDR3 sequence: CASSRRDRTGETQYF. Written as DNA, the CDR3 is TGCGCCAGCAGCCGCCGGGATAGGACAGGAGAGACCCAGTACTTC.